The 9 T cell receptor beta chains presented below share a single source sample, sequenced in a study of cytomegalovirus exposure and HLA in healthy donors. The PCR ran on 60 Vbeta and 13 Jbeta primers. Generated by immunoSEQ multiplex PCR, the TCRdb table keeps only in-frame clones and is missing some. Of 75,000 to 95,000 clones listed, about 87% are singletons. The sequenced sample was PBMCs. All receptors derive from a man between 18 and 35 years old in good health and CMV-seronegative.

The CDR3 DNA is TGCGCCAGCAGCTTGTCGACATTATCCTACGAGCAGTACTTC. It encodes CASSLSTLSYEQYF. The genes are TRBV5-1 and TRBJ2-7; D ambiguous. Trimming took 1 base from V and 1 from J, leaving 9 bases between them. This CDR3 has 14 amino acids. The germline CDR1 and CDR2 sequences are SGHRS and YFSETQ.

The genes are TRBV28 and TRBJ2-7; 7 bases fit TRBD1. Trimming cost V 3 bases and J 2 bases; bases outside gene matches: 7. The V gene's germline CDR1 is MDHEN and CDR2 SYDVKM. This CDR3 has 15 residues. CDR3 protein: CASSFPTGLTYEQYF. In nucleotides, the CDR3 is TGTGCCAGCAGTTTTCCGACAGGGTTGACCTACGAGCAGTACTTC. The entire variable domain, with the rest obtained from reference TRBV28 and TRBJ2-7, is as follows: DVKVTQSSRYLVKRTGEKVFLECVQDMDHENMFWYRQDPGLGLRLIYFSYDVKMKEKGDIPEGYSVSREKKERFSLILESASTNQTSMYLCASSFPTGLTYEQYFGPGTRLTVT.

The chain joins TRBV28 to TRBJ1-1; 9 positions match TRBD1. V gave up 2 bases and J gave up 11 bases; unmatched junction bases: 6. Germline CDR1 reads MDHEN; CDR2 reads SYDVKM. There are 13 residues in the CDR3. The CDR3 DNA reads as TGTGCCAGCAGTTTACCCACAGGGGGCGACGCTTTCTTT. It is translated as CASSLPTGGDAFF.

J is TRBJ2-4 and V is TRBV28; 9 nucleotides agree with TRBD1. The CDR3 covers 14 residues. Germline V gene lookup returns CDR1 MDHEN and CDR2 SYDVKM. V lost 7 bases and J lost 8; bases outside the gene matches: 9. The CDR3 DNA reads as TGTGCCAGCAAGGGACAGGGAATGGTCCACATTCAGTACTTC. It yields the protein CASKGQGMVHIQYF.

This chain joins TRBV6-5 and TRBJ1-3; tentatively, D is TRBD1 (6 bases). CDR1 and CDR2 (germline): MNHEY, SVGAGI. The length of the CDR3 is 15 residues. The V and J ends lost 11 bases and 0 bases respectively, with 17 bases between them. In DNA form, the CDR3 reads TGTGCCTGCGGTAGGGGGGGCACCTCTGGAAACACCATATATTTT. Translating gives CACGRGGTSGNTIYF.

The V call is TRBV15, the J call TRBJ1-1, with no clear D. CDR1 is LNHNV and CDR2 is YYDKDF in the germline V gene (reference sequence). V was shortened by 0 bases and J by 0 bases, with 11 bases between the two germline ends. There are 16 residues in the CDR3. The CDR3 bases are TGTGCCACCAGCAGAGAGGGCAGATCGATGAACACTGAAGCTTTCTTT. This sequence encodes CATSREGRSMNTEAFF.

This clone was recorded only once. The chain is built from TRBV28 and TRBJ2-7; 8 nucleotides align to TRBD1. From germline, CDR1 is MDHEN and CDR2 SYDVKM. This CDR3 contains 15 residues. J gave up 2 bases and V 4 bases, and 7 bases lay outside the gene matches. The CDR3 sequence is CASSSIAGGAYEQYF. CDR3 nucleotide sequence: TGTGCCAGCAGTTCAATCGCAGGGGGCGCCTACGAGCAGTACTTC.

The chain employs TRBV6-5 and TRBJ2-1; no clear D. The CDR3 consists of 14 residues. The germline gives CDR1 MNHEY, CDR2 SVGAGI. Trimming stripped 0 bases from V and 10 bases from J, with 13 bases between. The CDR3: CASSYSTNDGEQFF. CDR3 DNA sequence: TGTGCCAGCAGTTACTCGACAAACGATGGAGAGCAGTTCTTC.

This chain joins TRBV30 and TRBJ2-7; TRBD1 agrees at 8 bases. The CDR3 covers 15 residues. The trim removed 2 bases at V and 1 base at J, leaving 7 bases unmatched. Germline assignment: CDR1 GTSNPN and CDR2 SVGIG (reference sequence). Written as DNA, the CDR3 is TGTGCCTGGAGTCCGACAGGGGTCGATTCCTACGAGCAGTACTTC. This gives the protein CAWSPTGVDSYEQYF.